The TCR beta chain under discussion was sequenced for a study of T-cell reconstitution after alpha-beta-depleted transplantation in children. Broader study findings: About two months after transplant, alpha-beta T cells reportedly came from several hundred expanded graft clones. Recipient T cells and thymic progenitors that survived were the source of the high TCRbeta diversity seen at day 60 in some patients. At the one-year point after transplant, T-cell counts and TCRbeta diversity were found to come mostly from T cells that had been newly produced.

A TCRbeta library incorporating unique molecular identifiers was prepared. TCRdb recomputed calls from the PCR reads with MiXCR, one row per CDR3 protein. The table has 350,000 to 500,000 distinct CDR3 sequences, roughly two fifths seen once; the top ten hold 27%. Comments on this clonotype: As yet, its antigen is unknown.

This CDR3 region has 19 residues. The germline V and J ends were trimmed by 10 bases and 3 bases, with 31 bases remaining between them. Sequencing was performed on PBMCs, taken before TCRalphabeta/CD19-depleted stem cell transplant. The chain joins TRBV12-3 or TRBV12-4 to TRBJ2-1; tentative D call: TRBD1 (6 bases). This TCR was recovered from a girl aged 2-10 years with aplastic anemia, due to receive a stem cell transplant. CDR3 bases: TGTGCCATCTGTTTAGTACCAGGGGTGTCAGGTGAGCTCTACAATGAGCAGTTCTTC. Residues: CAICLVPGVSGELYNEQFF.